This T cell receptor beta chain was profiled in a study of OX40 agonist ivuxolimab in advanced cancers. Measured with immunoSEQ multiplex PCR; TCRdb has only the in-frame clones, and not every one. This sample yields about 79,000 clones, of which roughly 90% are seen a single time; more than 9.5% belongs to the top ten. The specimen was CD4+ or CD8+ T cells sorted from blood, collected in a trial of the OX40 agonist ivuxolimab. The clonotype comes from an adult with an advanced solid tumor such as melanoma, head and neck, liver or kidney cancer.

CDR3 in DNA: TGTGCCAGCGTTACGGGACAGGGTATCTACAATGAGCAGTTCTTC. The encoded protein is CASVTGQGIYNEQFF. V is TRBV19 and J is TRBJ2-1, with 9 bases matching TRBD1. Unmatched junction bases numbered 9, after V lost 9 bases and J lost 3 bases. The CDR3 spans 15 residues. Germline V lookup: CDR1 LNHDA, CDR2 SQIVND (reference sequence).